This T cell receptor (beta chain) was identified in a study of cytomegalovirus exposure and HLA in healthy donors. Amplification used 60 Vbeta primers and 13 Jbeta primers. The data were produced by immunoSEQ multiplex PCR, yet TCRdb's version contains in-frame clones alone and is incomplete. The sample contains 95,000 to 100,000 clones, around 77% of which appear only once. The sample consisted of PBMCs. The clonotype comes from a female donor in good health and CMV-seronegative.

The chain's CDR3 is CAWSRRSGEAFF. Written as DNA, the CDR3 is TGTGCCTGGAGTCGGAGGAGCGGTGAAGCTTTCTTT. V gene TRBV30 combines with J gene TRBJ1-1, with no clear D. Trimming removed 2 bases from V and 7 bases from J, with 11 bases in between. There are 12 residues in the CDR3. CDR1 is GTSNPN and CDR2 is SVGIG in the germline V gene (reference sequence).